This T cell receptor beta chain comes out of a study of naive CD8 T cells in extremely preterm neonates. Study observations and caveats: Preterm infants showed shorter CDR3s, fewer N additions and less trimming than older groups.

Note on this clone: Its target is unknown.

Assay used: immunoSEQ multiplex PCR; TCRdb lists only in-frame clones, some missing. The data contain about 23,000 clones, 88% of them singletons. Preterm samples came from extremely preterm deliveries at about 22-29 weeks. The TCR comes from a boy who was born preterm. The specimen sequenced was naive CD8+ T cells from cord blood.

CDR3 sequence reads: CASSRSGGADEQYF. The CDR3 DNA reads TGCGCCAGCAGCCGTAGCGGGGGGGCGGACGAGCAGTACTTC. The V call is TRBV4-1, the J call TRBJ2-7; 11 bases agree with TRBD2. Per the germline V gene, CDR1 is MGHRA and CDR2 is YSYEKL. The junction had 4 bases not matched to a gene; V was cut back by 4 bases and J by 5 bases. The CDR3 is 14 residues long.